The 22 T cell receptor beta chains in this list originate from one sample, sequenced in a study of T cell clonality in common variable immunodeficiency. Study results and limitations: Fewer deletions and N-nucleotide insertions were reportedly seen in common variable immunodeficiency TCR beta sequences.

The antigens of these receptors remain unknown. Assay: immunoSEQ multiplex PCR; the TCRdb copy retains only in-frame clones and omits some. This sample shows tens of thousands of clones and no singletons; around 6.7% rests with the ten largest. Sequenced input: peripheral blood mononuclear cells. All receptors derive from a human donor with common variable immunodeficiency.

In the case of this clone: The read ends 3 residues before the CDR3 terminus; that terminus is restored from the germline J gene. The chain has TRBV7-9 and TRBJ2-3; D is ambiguous. V was clipped by 4 bases and J by 2 bases, with 13 bases between them. The CDR3 totals 15 residues. Germline values: CDR1 SEHNR, CDR2 FQNEAQ (reference sequence). The CDR3 protein is CASSSTRHSTDTQYF. The sequenced part of the CDR3 DNA is TGTGCCAGCAGCTCAACGAGGCATTCCACAGATACG.

To note about this clone: The CDR3 end is not reached by the read, which stops 3 residues before it; the germline J gene fills it in. The chain has TRBV5-4 and TRBJ2-5, with a weak D call TRBD1 (6 bases). This CDR3 region has 15 residues. Trimming cost V 0 bases and J 3 bases, with 12 bases left between them. Germline V lookup: CDR1 SGHNT, CDR2 YYREEE (reference sequence). The sequenced part of the CDR3 DNA is TGTGCCAGCAGCTTGGAACAGGGATGGGAAGAGACC. It encodes CASSLEQGWEET. The whole CDR3 sequence reads CASSLEQGWEETQYF.

With regard to this clone: The CDR3 end lies 3 residues beyond the end of the read and is filled in from the germline J gene. V usage is TRBV10-3 and J usage is TRBJ2-1; TRBD1 agrees at 7 bases. V trimming: 3 bases; J trimming: 2 bases; junction bases outside the gene matches: 10. The CDR3 spans 17 residues. Germline-derived CDR1 and CDR2 are ENHRY and SYGVKD. CDR3 sequence: CAISDPRDSEPYNEQFF. Partial CDR3 DNA: TGTGCCATCAGTGATCCTCGGGACAGCGAGCCCTACAATGAG.

The CDR3 sequence: CAWKGIFEAFF. The CDR3 bases that were read are TGTGCCTGGAAGGGGATCTTTGAA. This chain joins TRBV30 and TRBJ1-1; TRBD1 might be the D (5 bases). The read ends 3 residues shy of where the CDR3 ends; the end is completed using the germline J gene. The germline V gene encodes CDR1 GTSNPN and CDR2 SVGIG (reference sequence). The CDR3 consists of 11 residues. The ends were cut back, 4 bases at V and 7 bases at J, with 10 bases in the middle.

A few counts support this clone. The CDR3 end falls 3 residues outside the read, so it is completed with the germline J gene. The rearrangement links TRBV7-9 to TRBJ2-3, with D hard to call. Per germline, CDR1 SEHNR and CDR2 FQNEAQ (reference sequence). V was clipped by 2 bases and J by 8 bases, with 8 bases between them. The CDR3 has 12 amino acids. CDR3 DNA (partial): TGTGCCAGCAGCTTAAACTACCCTACG. It specifies CASSLNYPT. The CDR3 in its entirety is CASSLNYPTQYF.

The CDR3 bases that were read are TGTGCCTGGAGAGACAGGGCAACGAACACTGAA. This gives the protein CAWRDRATNTE. In full, the CDR3 is CAWRDRATNTEAFF. The V and J genes are TRBV30 and TRBJ1-1, with 7 nucleotides matching TRBD1. The read ends 3 residues early relative to the CDR3; the germline J gene fills the gap. Germline loops: CDR1 GTSNPN, CDR2 SVGIG (reference sequence). Trimming took 3 bases from V and 1 from J; bases not matched to a gene: 5. CDR3 length: 14 amino acids.

This clone was seen many times. The CDR3 extends 3 residues past the end of the read, so its final part is completed from the germline J gene. V usage is TRBV7-8 and J usage is TRBJ1-1; no definite D call. CDR3 length equals 15 residues. Trimming took off 1 base at V and 2 bases at J, with 11 bases between the two ends. The germline CDR1 and CDR2 sequences are SGHVS and FQNEAQ. The CDR3: CASSLGLLANTEAFF. The CDR3 DNA, read in part, is TGTGCCAGCAGCTTAGGGCTCCTGGCAAACACTGAA.

A note on this clone: Coverage ceases 3 residues before the CDR3 finishes, and the germline J gene fills in the end. The chain joins TRBV19 to TRBJ1-1; D call uncertain. Germline-derived CDR1 and CDR2 are LNHDA and SQIVND (reference sequence). The CDR3 extends over 10 amino acids. The CDR3 protein is CASMGSEAFF. The part of the CDR3 DNA that was read is TGTGCCAGTATGGGCAGTGAG.

Ten or more counts support this clone. Read data end 3 residues before the CDR3 end; the end is taken from the germline J gene. V is TRBV2 and J is TRBJ2-2; 9 nucleotides match TRBD1. Germline V gene data show CDR1 as SNHLY and CDR2 as FYNNEI. J gave up 5 bases and V 7 bases, and 5 bases lay outside the gene matches. The CDR3 has 14 residues. CDR3 bases read: TGTGCCAGCATTACGGGACAGGGTACCGGGGAG. Translated, it gives CASITGQGTGE. The entire CDR3 protein reads CASITGQGTGELFF.

To note about this clone: The DNA ends 3 residues before the CDR3 does, and the rest of the CDR3 is filled in from the germline J gene. The chain is built from TRBV7-2 and TRBJ2-5; 9 bases align to TRBD1. The CDR3 sequence is 14 residues long. CDR1 is SGHTA, CDR2 FQGNSA, per germline. Losses at the gene ends were 5 bases for V and 4 bases for J; bases not matched to a gene: 5. The CDR3: CASSAGTGIETQYF. The covered CDR3 bases are TGTGCCAGCAGCGCCGGGACAGGGATAGAGACC.

CDR3 loop: CASRSGTSGTYEQYF. The DNA read from the CDR3 is TGTGCCAGCAGATCCGGGACTAGCGGAACCTACGAG. The chain joins TRBV7-3 to TRBJ2-7; TRBD2 matches at 11 bases. The read ends 3 residues shy of where the CDR3 ends; the end is completed using the germline J gene. Germline lookup yields CDR1 SGHTA and CDR2 FQGTGA. With 6 bases clipped from V and 2 bases from J, the junction kept 6 bases outside the gene matches. The CDR3 has 15 amino acids.

This clone was counted only a few times. Incomplete CDR3 DNA: TGTGCCAGCAGCTTGACTAGCGCCTACGAG. Its translation is CASSLTSAYE. The whole CDR3 reads CASSLTSAYEQYF. This chain joins TRBV7-2 and TRBJ2-7; 8 bases are shared with TRBD2. Read coverage stops 3 residues before the CDR3 terminus; the germline J gene supplies the remainder. Germline V CDR1 and CDR2: SGHTA, FQGNSA. The CDR3 runs to 13 residues. V lost 3 bases and J lost 2; bases outside the gene matches: 0.

This clone was counted only a few times. The missing CDR3 end, 3 residues past where the read stops, is filled in from the germline J gene. The chain uses TRBV2 and TRBJ1-5; D unclear. Germline CDR1 reads SNHLY; CDR2 reads FYNNEI. With 4 bases removed from V and 5 bases from J, the gap between germline ends came to 9 bases. The length of the CDR3 is 13 residues. The CDR3 DNA, read in part, is TGTGCCAGCAGTGGTTCGGGGTATCAGCCC. Translation: CASSGSGYQP. The CDR3 as a whole reads CASSGSGYQPQHF.

This clone was observed at least ten times. The read stops 3 residues short of the end of the CDR3; the missing end is completed from the germline J gene. This chain joins TRBV7-3 and TRBJ2-3; 9 bases are shared with TRBD2. CDR3 length equals 19 residues. The ends lost 1 base at V and 2 bases at J; junction bases unmatched: 13. In germline, CDR1 is SGHTA, CDR2 FQGTGA. CDR3 bases read: TGTGCCAGCAGCTTAAGAGGGGCGGGGGGGGTCGGGCCCACAGATACG. It yields the protein CASSLRGAGGVGPTDT. In full, the CDR3 is CASSLRGAGGVGPTDTQYF.

This clone was detected many times. With the read ending 3 residues before the CDR3 end, the germline J gene is used to fill in that end. This rearrangement joins TRBV6-2 or TRBV6-3 to TRBJ2-3; TRBD2 is a possible D gene (6 bases). Trimming left V 2 bases short and J 6 bases short, with 9 bases between. Germline V gives CDR1 MNHEY, CDR2 SVGEGT. The CDR3 is 13 residues long. The DNA read from the CDR3 is TGTGCCAGCAGTTACGCTAGCGAGGATACG. Residues: CASSYASEDT. The full-length CDR3 reads as CASSYASEDTQYF.

On this clone itself: The DNA ends 3 residues before the CDR3 does, and the rest of the CDR3 is filled in from the germline J gene. This rearrangement joins TRBV7-9 to TRBJ2-7; maybe TRBD2 (5 bases). Trimming shortened V by 3 bases and J by 6 bases, and 15 bases separated the two germline ends. This CDR3 has 14 residues. Germline V gene data show CDR1 as SEHNR and CDR2 as FQNEAQ (reference sequence). CDR3 in amino acids: CASSFKLEVSEQYF. The CDR3 bases that were read are TGTGCCAGCAGCTTCAAACTAGAAGTTTCCGAG.

This clone was detected ten times or more. Read coverage stops 3 residues before the CDR3 terminus; the germline J gene supplies the remainder. The chain couples TRBV10-3 to TRBJ2-5, with 10 bases that match TRBD2. There are 16 residues in the CDR3. The germline gives CDR1 ENHRY, CDR2 SYGVKD. V shed 4 bases and J 5 bases; nucleotides not matched to a gene: 10. The CDR3 protein is CAISGSGRFTGETQYF. The sequenced CDR3 bases are TGTGCCATCAGTGGTAGCGGGAGGTTTACAGGGGAGACC.

In its sample, this clone was seen many times. Sequencing ends 3 residues short of the CDR3 end; the germline J gene provides the rest. The chain is built from TRBV7-2 and TRBJ2-1; 11 bases line up with TRBD2. The germline gives CDR1 SGHTA, CDR2 FQGNSA. The CDR3 totals 14 residues. V lost 5 bases to trimming and J lost 8 bases; unmatched junction nucleotides: 5. The DNA read from the CDR3 is TGTGCCAGCAGCGCCCGACTAGCGGGACATGAG. It yields the protein CASSARLAGHE. The full CDR3 reads CASSARLAGHEQFF.

This clone has ten or more counts. The CDR3 end falls 3 residues outside the read, so it is completed with the germline J gene. The V call is TRBV18, the J call TRBJ2-6; D may be TRBD2 (6 bases). From germline, CDR1 is KGHSH and CDR2 LQKENI. V dropped 4 bases and J dropped 1 base, with 8 bases sitting between them. The CDR3 is made up of 15 amino acids. Here the CDR3 reads CASSLAGSGANVLTF. Incomplete CDR3 DNA: TGTGCCAGCTCACTTGCGGGGTCTGGGGCCAACGTC.

In regard to this clone: The read falls 3 residues short of the CDR3 end, and the missing part is taken from the germline J gene. The chain combines TRBV30 with TRBJ1-4, with unresolved D. The germline CDR1 and CDR2 sequences are GTSNPN and SVGIG (reference sequence). The CDR3 is made up of 13 amino acids. Trimming took off 4 bases at V and 3 bases at J, with 9 bases between the two ends. The part of the CDR3 DNA that was read is TGTGCCTGGACCCGGACTTCTAATGAAAAA. As protein: CAWTRTSNEK. The whole CDR3 protein is CAWTRTSNEKLFF.

Remarks on this clone: Read coverage stops 3 residues before the CDR3 terminus; the germline J gene supplies the remainder. The gene calls are TRBV7-2 and TRBJ2-1; D perhaps matches TRBD1 (5 bases). Germline loops: CDR1 SGHTA, CDR2 FQGNSA. Trimming shortened V by 2 bases and J by 7 bases, and 15 bases separated the two germline ends. This CDR3 has 15 amino acids. CDR3 DNA (partial): TGTGCCAGCAGCTTATACGGCCAGGGTAAAAATGAG. It encodes CASSLYGQGKNE. The full-length CDR3 reads as CASSLYGQGKNEQFF.

This clone was detected many times. The read ends 3 residues early relative to the CDR3; the germline J gene fills the gap. This chain joins TRBV20-1 and TRBJ2-7, with D possibly matching TRBD2 (6 bases). Germline V gene sequence: CDR1 DFQATT, CDR2 SNEGSKA (reference sequence). This CDR3 comprises 13 residues. V dropped 3 bases and J dropped 2 bases, with 11 bases sitting between them. The DNA read from the CDR3 is TGCAGTGCTAGTAGCCGGGGGACCTACGAG. It is translated as CSASSRGTYE. The whole CDR3 reads CSASSRGTYEQYF.